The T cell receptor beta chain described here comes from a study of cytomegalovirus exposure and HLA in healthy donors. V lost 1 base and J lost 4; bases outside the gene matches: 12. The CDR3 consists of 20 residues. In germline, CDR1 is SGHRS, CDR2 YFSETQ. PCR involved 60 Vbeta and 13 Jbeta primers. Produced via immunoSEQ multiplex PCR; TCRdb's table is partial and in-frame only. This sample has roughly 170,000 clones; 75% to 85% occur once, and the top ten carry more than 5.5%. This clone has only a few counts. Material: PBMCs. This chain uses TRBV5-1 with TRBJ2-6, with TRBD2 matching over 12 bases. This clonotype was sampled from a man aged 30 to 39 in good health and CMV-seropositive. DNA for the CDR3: TGCGCCAGCAGCTTGCCCCCTGTGGGGACTAGCGGGTCCGGGGCCAACGTCCTGACTTTC. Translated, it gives CASSLPPVGTSGSGANVLTF. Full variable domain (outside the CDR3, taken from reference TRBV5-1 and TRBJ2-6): KAGVTQTPRYLIKTRGQQVTLSCSPISGHRSVSWYQQTPGQGLQFLFEYFSETQRNKGNFPGRFSGRQFSNSRSEMNVSTLELGDSALYLCASSLPPVGTSGSGANVLTFGAGSRLTVL.